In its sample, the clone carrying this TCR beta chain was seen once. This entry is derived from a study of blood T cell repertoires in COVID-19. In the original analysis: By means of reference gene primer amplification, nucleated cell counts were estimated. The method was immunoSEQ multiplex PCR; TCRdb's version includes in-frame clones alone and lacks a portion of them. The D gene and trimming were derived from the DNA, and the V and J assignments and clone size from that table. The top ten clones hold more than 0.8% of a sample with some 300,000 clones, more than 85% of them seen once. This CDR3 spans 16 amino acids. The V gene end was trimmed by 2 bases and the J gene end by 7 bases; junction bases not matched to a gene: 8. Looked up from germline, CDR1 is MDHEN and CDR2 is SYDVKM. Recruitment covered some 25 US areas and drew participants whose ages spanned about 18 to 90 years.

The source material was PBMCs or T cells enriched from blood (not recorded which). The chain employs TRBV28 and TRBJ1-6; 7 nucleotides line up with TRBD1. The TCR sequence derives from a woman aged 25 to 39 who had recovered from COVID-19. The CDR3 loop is CASSLPNRGINSPLHF. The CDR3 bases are TGTGCCAGCAGTTTACCAAACAGGGGTATCAATTCACCCCTCCACTTT.